Here is one T cell receptor beta chain with its context. The germline V and J ends were trimmed by 5 bases and 16 bases, with 12 bases remaining between them. CDR1 is DFQATT, CDR2 SNEGSKA, per germline (reference sequence). CDR3 length: 9 amino acids. TCRdb re-derived calls from the 5' RACE reads in MiXCR, one entry per CDR3 protein. The sample has about 690,000 distinct CDR3 sequences, around 21% seen once. The data derive from a study of identical twins. These sequences were also reported in another study, on T cells expressing NK-cell markers.

The sample taken for sequencing was PBMCs. This chain joins TRBV20-1 and TRBJ2-1; D gene uncertain. The TCR comes from a woman under 30 in good health. CDR3 in DNA: TGCAGTGCTCACCAACCCCCATTCTTC. Protein: CSAHQPPFF.